This TCR beta chain was identified during a study of control samples from healthy donors and cancer patients. Measured with immunoSEQ multiplex PCR; TCRdb has only the in-frame clones, and not every one. Altogether under 65,000 clones are present, 80% to 90% being singletons, with the ten largest covering about 13%. Germline trimming cut 1 base from V and 3 bases from J; bases unmatched to any gene: 3. CDR1 is SGHVS and CDR2 is FNYEAQ in the germline V gene. CDR3 length: 15 amino acids. This sequence joins TRBV7-6 and TRBJ2-7, with TRBD2 matching over 10 bases. This TCR was recovered from a woman aged 55 to 70 with lung cancer. What was sequenced was PBMCs. The CDR3 region is CASSLGSGRGYEQYF. CDR3 coding DNA: TGTGCCAGCAGCTTAGGAAGCGGGAGGGGCTACGAGCAGTACTTC.